The clone carrying this T cell receptor beta chain was seen many times. Antigen unknown. Losses at the gene ends were 1 base for V and 0 bases for J; bases not matched to a gene: 9. The CDR3 runs to 17 residues. Looked up from germline, CDR1 is MGHRA and CDR2 is YSYEKL. This entry belongs to a study of T-cell reconstitution after alpha-beta-depleted transplantation in children. Study outcomes and limitations: TCRbeta diversity was high at day 60 in some patients (a result of surviving recipient T cells and thymic progenitors). T-cell counts and diversity were attributed mostly to newly produced T cells one year after transplant. Alpha-beta T cells about two months after transplant reportedly derived from several hundred expanded graft clones.

The authors prepared the TCRbeta library with unique molecular identifiers. TCRdb used MiXCR to reprocess the PCR reads, holding one entry per CDR3 protein. The sample has 490,000 or so distinct CDR3 sequences; 8% to 11% are singletons. The sequences come from PBMCs, collected before TCRalphabeta/CD19-depleted stem cell transplant. V gene TRBV4-1 combines with J gene TRBJ2-7; 7 bases are a match to TRBD2. The source is a child aged 2 to 15 with inherited bone marrow failure, due to receive a stem cell transplant. The CDR3 DNA reads as TGCGCCAGCAGCCAAGCCCCCAGCGGGGTGCTCTCCTACGAGCAGTACTTC. Translation gives CASSQAPSGVLSYEQYF.